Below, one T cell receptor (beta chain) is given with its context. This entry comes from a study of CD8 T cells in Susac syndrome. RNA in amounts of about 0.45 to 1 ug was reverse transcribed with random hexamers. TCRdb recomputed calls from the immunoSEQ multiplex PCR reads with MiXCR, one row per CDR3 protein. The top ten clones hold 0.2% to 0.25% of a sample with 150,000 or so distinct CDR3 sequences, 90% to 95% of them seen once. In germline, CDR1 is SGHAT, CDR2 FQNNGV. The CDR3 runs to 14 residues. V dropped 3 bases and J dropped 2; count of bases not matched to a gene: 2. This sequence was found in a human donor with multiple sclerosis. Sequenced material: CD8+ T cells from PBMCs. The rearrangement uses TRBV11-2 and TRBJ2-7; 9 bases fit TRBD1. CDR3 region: CASSLRDRAYEQYF. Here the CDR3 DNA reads TGTGCCAGCAGCTTGCGGGACAGGGCCTACGAGCAGTACTTC.